These T cell receptor beta chains were read from a single sample in a study of Graves' ophthalmopathy and Graves' hyperthyroidism. MiXCR, run by TCRdb on the multiplex PCR reads, gives a single entry per CDR3 protein. The sample lists 200,000 to 250,000 distinct CDR3 sequences, approximately 29% occurring once. Material: peripheral blood. The receptors were sampled from a man between 50 and 59 years old with Graves' ophthalmopathy. Both conserved end residues are part of each CDR3. The D gene is left open where the match is weak. Expanded clones are given a class, and other clones once, few, many or no size at all.

v_gene	d_gene	abundance	j_gene	CDR3nt	CDR3aa
TRBV12-3/TRBV12-4	TRBD2	few	TRBJ2-7	TGTGCCAGCGGGAGGGGTGGTCAGTACTACGAGCAGTACTTC	CASGRGGQYYEQYF
TRBV29-1	TRBD1	many	TRBJ2-5	TGCAGCGTATACAGGGGGGAAAAGACCCAGTACTTC	CSVYRGEKTQYF
TRBV5-1	TRBD2	many	TRBJ2-5	TGCGCCAGCAGCTTGGCCGGGAGCGGGGGAGAGACCCAGTACTTC	CASSLAGSGGETQYF
TRBV11-1	TRBD2	many	TRBJ2-7	TGTGCCAGCAGCTTACTGTCGGACGGGGGGAGGAACGAGCAGTACTTC	CASSLLSDGGRNEQYF
TRBV12-3/TRBV12-4	TRBD1	-	TRBJ2-7	TGTGCCAGCAGCTACCGGACAGGGGGCAACGAGCAGTACTTC	CASSYRTGGNEQYF
TRBV28	-	many	TRBJ2-7	TGTGCCAGCAGTTTATCCCGGGACATACAGCAGTACTTC	CASSLSRDIQQYF
TRBV6-1	-	many	TRBJ2-7	TGTGCCAGCAGTGATAATTTGGCTAAGTACGAGCAGTACTTC	CASSDNLAKYEQYF
TRBV4-2	-	-	TRBJ2-2	TGTGCCAGCAGCCAAGGGGGTACCGGGGAGCTGTTTTTT	CASSQGGTGELFF
TRBV20-1	-	many	TRBJ2-5	TGCAGTGCTAGAGATTCACTAGCTGTTGGTGAGACCCAGTACTTC	CSARDSLAVGETQYF
TRBV20-1	-	-	TRBJ1-1	TGCAGTGCTAAAGTTCGTCAGAGCACTGAAGCTTTCTTT	CSAKVRQSTEAFF
TRBV11-2	TRBD1	-	TRBJ1-1	TGTGCCAGCAGTCGCACAGGGGCGGGGGGAAAAGCTTTCTTT	CASSRTGAGGKAFF
TRBV28	TRBD1	many	TRBJ2-2	TGTGCCAGCACCGAGACCGGACAGGGAAGCGGGGAGCTGTTTTTT	CASTETGQGSGELFF
TRBV6-5	-	-	TRBJ1-1	TGTGCCAGCAGGTTTACGGCCACTGAAGCTTTCTTT	CASRFTATEAFF
TRBV4-2	TRBD1	many	TRBJ2-5	TGTGCCAGCAGCCCTAACTCGGGACAGGGGGCGGAGACCCAGTACTTC	CASSPNSGQGAETQYF
TRBV27	-	many	TRBJ2-7	TGTGCCAGCAGTTTGGTGGGGACTGACGCCTACGAGCAGTACTTC	CASSLVGTDAYEQYF
TRBV6-4	TRBD1	-	TRBJ1-1	TGTGCCAGCAGTCACCCAAGTCAGGGGGAGAGCACTGAAGCTTTCTTT	CASSHPSQGESTEAFF
TRBV6-2/TRBV6-3	TRBD2	few	TRBJ2-2	TGTGCCAGCAGTTCCAGAGGACTAGCGGTCACCGGGGAGCTGTTTTTT	CASSSRGLAVTGELFF
TRBV11-2	-	-	TRBJ2-7	TGTGCCAGCAGCTTAGTCGGGACGGTACGCGAGCAGTACTTC	CASSLVGTVREQYF
TRBV5-1	-	many	TRBJ2-7	TGCGCCAGCAGCTTGGGACACTCCTACGAGCAGTACTTC	CASSLGHSYEQYF
TRBV9	-	many	TRBJ1-1	TGTGCCAGCAGCCGGGCTTCGAACACTGAAGCTTTCTTT	CASSRASNTEAFF
TRBV7-8	-	many	TRBJ2-2	TGTGCCAGCAGCTTAGGGGCAGGGCTGAGTTCCGGGGAGCTGTTTTTT	CASSLGAGLSSGELFF
TRBV6-2/TRBV6-3	-	many	TRBJ1-2	TGTGCCAGCAGTTACCGCCACGGAGGGGACTATGGCTACACCTTC	CASSYRHGGDYGYTF
TRBV28	TRBD2	-	TRBJ2-5	TGTGCCAGCAGTGAACTAGCGGGAGTAGAGACCCAGTACTTC	CASSELAGVETQYF
TRBV19	TRBD1	many	TRBJ1-5	TGTGCCAGTAGTAACCGACAGGGAAATAGCAATCAGCCCCAGCATTTT	CASSNRQGNSNQPQHF
TRBV12-5	-	-	TRBJ1-2	TGTGCTAGTGGTTCGGACAGCTATGGCTACACCTTC	CASGSDSYGYTF
TRBV6-5	-	-	TRBJ2-7	TGTGCCAGCAGTTACTCGACGGCGGAAGCGAGCTCCTACGAGCAGTACTTC	CASSYSTAEASSYEQYF
TRBV12-3/TRBV12-4	-	many	TRBJ2-7	TGTGCCAGCAGTTCGTATCAGGGCGCTTACGAGCAGTACTTC	CASSSYQGAYEQYF
TRBV7-2	-	-	TRBJ2-7	TGTGCCAGCAGCCCACGCGGCGGGAACTACGAGCAGTACTTC	CASSPRGGNYEQYF
TRBV18	-	many	TRBJ2-2	TGTGCCAGCTCACCAAATCTGGTGGGAGGAACGACCGGGGAGCTGTTTTTT	CASSPNLVGGTTGELFF
TRBV7-2	-	few	TRBJ1-2	TGTGCCAGCAGGGGGAAAGGGGCTAACTATGGCTACACCTTC	CASRGKGANYGYTF
TRBV6-1	TRBD1	many	TRBJ1-1	TGTGCCAGCAGTGGACAGGGGCTGAACACTGAAGCTTTCTTT	CASSGQGLNTEAFF
TRBV11-2	TRBD2	many	TRBJ2-7	TGTGCCAGCAGCTTAGATCTAGGGACTAACCCTACGTTC	CASSLDLGTNPTF
TRBV19	TRBD2	many	TRBJ2-7	TGTGCCAGTAGTATTTCTAGCGGGAGGGCGTTCTCCTACGAGCAGTACTTC	CASSISSGRAFSYEQYF
TRBV9	-	many	TRBJ1-5	TGTGCCAGCAGCGTTGGGGTAGGCAATCAGCCCCAGCATTTT	CASSVGVGNQPQHF
TRBV12-3/TRBV12-4	-	many	TRBJ1-5	TGTGCCAGCAGTTTCTGGGCACTTAATCAGCCCCAGCATTTT	CASSFWALNQPQHF
TRBV7-9	TRBD1	few	TRBJ2-5	TGTGCCAGCAGCACCGGGACAGTTCAAGAGACCCAGTACTTC	CASSTGTVQETQYF
TRBV11-2	TRBD2	-	TRBJ2-7	TGTGCCAGCAGCTTCGGCGGGAGTGGAGGAGTAGGGTCCTACGAGCAGTACTTC	CASSFGGSGGVGSYEQYF
TRBV7-2	-	many	TRBJ1-2	TGTGCCAGCAGCTTAGCCGTGGGGGACACCCCCTATGGCTACACCTTC	CASSLAVGDTPYGYTF
TRBV6-1	-	-	TRBJ1-2	TGTGCCAGCAGTGAAGCAGGCACAGGTGGCTACACCTTC	CASSEAGTGGYTF
TRBV30	TRBD2	many	TRBJ2-7	TGTGCCTGGAGTGTTATGACTAGCGGGAGGGCCTACGAGCAGTACTTC	CAWSVMTSGRAYEQYF
TRBV6-2/TRBV6-3	TRBD1	many	TRBJ2-7	TGTGCCAGCAGTTACAACAGGGGACGCACCTTCTCCTACGAGCAGTACTTC	CASSYNRGRTFSYEQYF
TRBV6-2/TRBV6-3	-	many	TRBJ2-5	TGTGCCAGCCAGGGCGTCGCGAACCAAGAGACCCAGTACTTC	CASQGVANQETQYF
TRBV10-3	TRBD2	many	TRBJ2-5	TGTGCCATCAGCCCCGGCGGGGCGGGAGAGTTGGAGACCCAGTACTTC	CAISPGGAGELETQYF
TRBV12-3/TRBV12-4	-	many	TRBJ1-5	TGTGCCAGCAGAAACTTGAATAGCAATCAGCCCCAGCATTTT	CASRNLNSNQPQHF
TRBV5-1	-	many	TRBJ2-2	TGCGCCAGCACCCTTTCGGGCAGCACCGGGGAGCTGTTTTTT	CASTLSGSTGELFF
TRBV12-3/TRBV12-4	-	-	TRBJ1-3	TGTGCCAGCAGTTTATCGCTCAGCTCTGGAAACACCATATATTTT	CASSLSLSSGNTIYF
TRBV7-8	TRBD2	many	TRBJ2-4	TGTGCCAGCAGCCGGGGGACTAGCGGGAGAGAAAACATTCAGTACTTC	CASSRGTSGRENIQYF